This is a list of T cell receptor beta chains from one sample in a study of blood T cell repertoires in COVID-19. The method was immunoSEQ multiplex PCR; TCRdb's version includes in-frame clones alone and lacks a portion of them. The table shows roughly 100,000 clones, with roughly 85% occurring only once. The source material was peripheral blood. The receptors stem from a woman at least 80 years old with acute or convalescent COVID-19. Both conserved end residues are part of each CDR3. D genes are given only for firm matches. Rows give clone size only sometimes, using once, few, many, or a class for an expanded clone.

abundance: once; v_gene: TRBV7-9; j_gene: TRBJ1-1; d_gene: NA; CDR3aa: CASSLAGGSNTEAFF; CDR3nt: TGTGCCAGCAGCTTAGCAGGGGGTTCGAACACTGAAGCTTTCTTT
abundance: medium-sized; v_gene: TRBV19; j_gene: TRBJ1-1; d_gene: NA; CDR3aa: CASSMGGQGTEAFF; CDR3nt: TGTGCCAGTAGTATGGGGGGGCAAGGCACTGAAGCTTTCTTT
abundance: NA; v_gene: TRBV21-1; j_gene: TRBJ1-1; d_gene: NA; CDR3aa: CASSRGQGERGF; CDR3nt: TGTGCCAGCAGCAGGGGACAGGGTGAAAGGGGCTTT
abundance: NA; v_gene: TRBV28; j_gene: TRBJ1-1; d_gene: NA; CDR3aa: CASSSPGLPEAFF; CDR3nt: TGTGCCAGCAGTTCTCCGGGACTCCCTGAAGCTTTCTTT
abundance: NA; v_gene: TRBV19; j_gene: TRBJ2-1; d_gene: TRBD2; CDR3aa: CASSIGLAGGRPYNEQFF; CDR3nt: TGTGCCAGTAGTATTGGACTAGCGGGTGGGCGGCCCTACAATGAGCAGTTCTTC
abundance: NA; v_gene: TRBV10-3; j_gene: TRBJ2-2; d_gene: TRBD1; CDR3aa: CAISEWDRGRTGELFF; CDR3nt: TGTGCCATCAGTGAGTGGGACAGGGGGCGAACCGGGGAGCTGTTTTTT
abundance: NA; v_gene: TRBV28; j_gene: TRBJ2-3; d_gene: NA; CDR3aa: CASSVDSYTQYF; CDR3nt: TGTGCCAGCAGTGTAGACAGTTATACGCAGTATTTT
abundance: NA; v_gene: TRBV27; j_gene: TRBJ1-1; d_gene: TRBD1; CDR3aa: CASSTGGRTEAFF; CDR3nt: TGTGCCAGCAGTACAGGGGGGAGGACTGAAGCTTTCTTT
abundance: NA; v_gene: TRBV2; j_gene: TRBJ2-2; d_gene: TRBD2; CDR3aa: CASRSGENTGELFF; CDR3nt: TGTGCCAGCCGGAGCGGGGAGAACACCGGGGAGCTGTTTTTT
abundance: NA; v_gene: TRBV10-3; j_gene: TRBJ2-3; d_gene: NA; CDR3aa: CAISDRGKRERDTDTQYF; CDR3nt: TGTGCCATCAGTGACAGGGGGAAGCGGGAGAGGGACACAGATACGCAGTATTTT
abundance: NA; v_gene: TRBV4-1; j_gene: TRBJ2-2; d_gene: TRBD2; CDR3aa: CASSQELSGGNTGELFF; CDR3nt: TGCGCCAGCAGCCAAGAGTTGTCGGGAGGGAACACCGGGGAGCTGTTTTTT
abundance: NA; v_gene: TRBV3-1/TRBV3-2; j_gene: TRBJ1-2; d_gene: NA; CDR3aa: CASSQGGPYGYTF; CDR3nt: TGTGCCAGCAGCCAAGGGGGGCCATATGGCTACACCTTC
abundance: NA; v_gene: TRBV25-1; j_gene: TRBJ2-1; d_gene: TRBD2; CDR3aa: CASSTSVLAGVYNEQFF; CDR3nt: TGTGCCAGCAGTACCTCCGTACTAGCGGGAGTCTATAATGAGCAGTTCTTC
abundance: NA; v_gene: TRBV24-1; j_gene: TRBJ2-1; d_gene: TRBD2; CDR3aa: CATSDPSGRAGNEQFF; CDR3nt: TGTGCCACCAGTGATCCTAGCGGGAGGGCGGGGAATGAGCAGTTCTTC
abundance: NA; v_gene: TRBV2; j_gene: TRBJ1-1; d_gene: NA; CDR3aa: CASSEQGSENTEAFF; CDR3nt: TGTGCCAGCAGTGAACAGGGGAGCGAGAACACTGAAGCTTTCTTT
abundance: NA; v_gene: TRBV24-1; j_gene: TRBJ1-2; d_gene: TRBD1; CDR3aa: CATSAFGDSFTRGYTF; CDR3nt: TGTGCCACCAGTGCCTTTGGGGACAGCTTTACTAGAGGCTACACCTTC
abundance: NA; v_gene: TRBV3-1/TRBV3-2; j_gene: TRBJ2-1; d_gene: NA; CDR3aa: CASSQIGSLKANEQFF; CDR3nt: TGTGCCAGCAGCCAAATTGGGAGCCTAAAGGCGAATGAGCAGTTCTTC
abundance: NA; v_gene: TRBV18; j_gene: TRBJ1-1; d_gene: TRBD1; CDR3aa: CASSNGQGLNTEAFF; CDR3nt: TGTGCCAGCTCAAACGGACAGGGGTTGAACACTGAAGCTTTCTTT
abundance: NA; v_gene: TRBV11-2; j_gene: TRBJ2-5; d_gene: NA; CDR3aa: CASSPGGARRETQYF; CDR3nt: TGTGCCAGCAGCCCCGGCGGGGCCCGGAGGGAGACCCAGTACTTC
abundance: NA; v_gene: TRBV19; j_gene: TRBJ1-1; d_gene: NA; CDR3aa: CASSPQANTEAFF; CDR3nt: TGTGCCAGTAGCCCCCAGGCGAACACTGAAGCTTTCTTT
abundance: NA; v_gene: TRBV4-1; j_gene: TRBJ2-1; d_gene: TRBD2; CDR3aa: CASSQVSNSGRNEQFF; CDR3nt: TGCGCCAGCAGCCAAGTTAGTAATAGCGGGAGAAATGAGCAGTTCTTC
abundance: once; v_gene: TRBV5-1; j_gene: TRBJ1-3; d_gene: NA; CDR3aa: CASTSSSGNTIYF; CDR3nt: TGCGCCAGCACCTCTAGCTCTGGAAACACCATATATTTT
abundance: NA; v_gene: TRBV27; j_gene: TRBJ1-4; d_gene: NA; CDR3aa: CASRGRTGRVVKLFF; CDR3nt: TGTGCCAGCAGGGGACGAACAGGGCGAGTGGTAAAACTGTTTTTT
abundance: NA; v_gene: TRBV18; j_gene: TRBJ1-5; d_gene: TRBD1; CDR3aa: CASSPGQGIQPQHF; CDR3nt: TGTGCCAGCTCGCCGGGACAGGGGATTCAGCCCCAGCATTTT
abundance: few; v_gene: TRBV18; j_gene: TRBJ2-7; d_gene: NA; CDR3aa: CASSLRTLEQYF; CDR3nt: TGTGCCAGCTCACTTCGGACACTCGAGCAGTACTTC
abundance: once; v_gene: TRBV5-4; j_gene: TRBJ2-1; d_gene: TRBD2; CDR3aa: CASSLGTSANNEQFF; CDR3nt: TGTGCCAGCAGCTTGGGGACTAGCGCCAACAATGAGCAGTTCTTC
abundance: NA; v_gene: TRBV3-1/TRBV3-2; j_gene: TRBJ1-3; d_gene: NA; CDR3aa: CASSQDRAGRSSGNTIYF; CDR3nt: TGTGCCAGCAGCCAAGATCGCGCAGGGCGGTCCTCTGGAAACACCATATATTTT
abundance: NA; v_gene: TRBV12-3/TRBV12-4; j_gene: TRBJ1-2; d_gene: NA; CDR3aa: CASSPAVNYGYTF; CDR3nt: TGTGCCAGCAGTCCCGCAGTTAACTATGGCTACACCTTC
abundance: NA; v_gene: TRBV25-1; j_gene: TRBJ2-6; d_gene: NA; CDR3aa: CASSPSGVSSGANVLTF; CDR3nt: TGTGCCAGCAGCCCATCAGGGGTCTCCTCTGGGGCCAACGTCCTGACTTTC
abundance: NA; v_gene: TRBV29-1; j_gene: TRBJ2-1; d_gene: TRBD1; CDR3aa: CSVEVWDRAKFF; CDR3nt: TGCAGCGTTGAAGTGTGGGACAGGGCAAAGTTCTTC
abundance: NA; v_gene: TRBV9; j_gene: TRBJ2-1; d_gene: NA; CDR3aa: CASSVWAGPGEQFF; CDR3nt: TGTGCCAGCAGCGTATGGGCCGGGCCGGGGGAGCAGTTCTTC
abundance: NA; v_gene: TRBV9; j_gene: TRBJ1-5; d_gene: NA; CDR3aa: CASSVGGQNNQPQHF; CDR3nt: TGTGCCAGCAGCGTAGGGGGACAAAACAATCAGCCCCAGCATTTT
abundance: once; v_gene: TRBV18; j_gene: TRBJ2-5; d_gene: TRBD2; CDR3aa: CASSPTSGMGETQYF; CDR3nt: TGTGCCAGCTCACCGACTAGCGGGATGGGGGAGACCCAGTACTTC
abundance: NA; v_gene: TRBV5-1; j_gene: TRBJ2-3; d_gene: TRBD2; CDR3aa: CASSSTSGSTDTQYF; CDR3nt: TGCGCCAGCAGCTCCACTAGCGGAAGCACAGATACGCAGTATTTT
abundance: once; v_gene: TRBV6-5; j_gene: TRBJ1-5; d_gene: NA; CDR3aa: CASSKQGRDQPQHF; CDR3nt: TGTGCCAGCAGTAAACAGGGTAGGGATCAGCCCCAGCATTTT
abundance: few; v_gene: TRBV7-9; j_gene: TRBJ1-5; d_gene: NA; CDR3aa: CASSLDGGPNQPQHF; CDR3nt: TGTGCCAGCAGCTTAGACGGGGGACCGAATCAGCCCCAGCATTTT
abundance: NA; v_gene: TRBV4-2; j_gene: TRBJ1-6; d_gene: TRBD1; CDR3aa: CASSQVRDSDSPLHF; CDR3nt: TGTGCCAGCAGCCAAGTTCGGGACAGTGATTCACCCCTCCACTTT
abundance: NA; v_gene: TRBV7-8; j_gene: TRBJ2-7; d_gene: NA; CDR3aa: CASSPQNIGGNEQYF; CDR3nt: TGTGCCAGCAGCCCCCAGAATATAGGAGGAAACGAGCAGTACTTC
abundance: NA; v_gene: TRBV7-2; j_gene: TRBJ1-1; d_gene: NA; CDR3aa: CASSLLQSNTEAFF; CDR3nt: TGTGCCAGCAGCTTATTACAGTCGAACACTGAAGCTTTCTTT
abundance: once; v_gene: TRBV18; j_gene: TRBJ1-1; d_gene: NA; CDR3aa: CASSNSPQNTEAFF; CDR3nt: TGTGCCAGCTCTAACTCGCCCCAGAACACTGAAGCTTTCTTT
abundance: NA; v_gene: TRBV15; j_gene: TRBJ2-1; d_gene: NA; CDR3aa: CATSSGDSRGGQFF; CDR3nt: TGTGCCACCAGCAGCGGAGACTCACGCGGCGGGCAGTTCTTC
abundance: NA; v_gene: TRBV5-4; j_gene: TRBJ2-2; d_gene: NA; CDR3aa: CASSFPPRAGELFF; CDR3nt: TGTGCCAGCAGCTTCCCTCCGAGAGCCGGGGAGCTGTTTTTT
abundance: NA; v_gene: TRBV19; j_gene: TRBJ1-1; d_gene: NA; CDR3aa: CASSNLRGGVSEAFF; CDR3nt: TGTGCCAGTAGTAACCTCCGCGGGGGGGTGTCTGAAGCTTTCTTT
abundance: NA; v_gene: TRBV20-1; j_gene: TRBJ2-3; d_gene: NA; CDR3aa: CTPGDTQYF; CDR3nt: TGCACCCCGGGGGATACGCAGTATTTT
abundance: NA; v_gene: TRBV6-5; j_gene: TRBJ2-6; d_gene: TRBD1; CDR3aa: CASLPTGAGANVLTF; CDR3nt: TGTGCCAGCCTACCTACAGGGGCTGGGGCCAACGTCCTGACTTTC
abundance: NA; v_gene: TRBV11-3; j_gene: TRBJ2-3; d_gene: TRBD2; CDR3aa: CASGFGTSVDTQYF; CDR3nt: TGTGCCAGCGGCTTCGGGACTAGCGTAGATACGCAGTATTTT
abundance: NA; v_gene: TRBV11-2; j_gene: TRBJ2-3; d_gene: NA; CDR3aa: CASSLRGMGGTDTQYF; CDR3nt: TGTGCCAGCAGCTTAAGGGGGATGGGGGGCACAGATACGCAGTATTTT
abundance: NA; v_gene: TRBV3-1/TRBV3-2; j_gene: TRBJ2-1; d_gene: NA; CDR3aa: CASSQVRGVDNEQFF; CDR3nt: TGTGCCAGCAGCCAAGTCCGGGGAGTAGACAATGAGCAGTTCTTC
abundance: NA; v_gene: TRBV6-1; j_gene: TRBJ1-3; d_gene: NA; CDR3aa: CASSGGVQGFGGNTIYF; CDR3nt: TGTGCCAGCAGTGGAGGAGTCCAGGGTTTTGGTGGAAACACCATATATTTT
abundance: few; v_gene: TRBV11-3; j_gene: TRBJ1-2; d_gene: TRBD1; CDR3aa: CASSFRFDRAAF; CDR3nt: TGTGCCAGCAGCTTCCGCTTCGACAGGGCTGCCTTC
abundance: NA; v_gene: TRBV29-1; j_gene: TRBJ1-1; d_gene: TRBD1; CDR3aa: CSVEENRGSEAFF; CDR3nt: TGCAGCGTTGAAGAGAACAGGGGGTCTGAAGCTTTCTTT
abundance: NA; v_gene: TRBV5-1; j_gene: TRBJ2-7; d_gene: TRBD2; CDR3aa: CASSPGTSGPRSYEQYF; CDR3nt: TGCGCCAGCAGCCCCGGGACTAGCGGGCCCCGCTCCTACGAGCAGTACTTC
abundance: NA; v_gene: TRBV4-3; j_gene: TRBJ2-2; d_gene: TRBD1; CDR3aa: CASSPRTPGQATGELFF; CDR3nt: TGCGCCAGCAGCCCAAGAACGCCGGGACAGGCAACGGGGGAGCTGTTTTTT
abundance: NA; v_gene: TRBV19; j_gene: TRBJ2-1; d_gene: TRBD2; CDR3aa: CASSLRAPGGASSYNEQFF; CDR3nt: TGTGCCAGTAGCCTTAGGGCGCCGGGAGGAGCTAGCTCCTACAATGAGCAGTTCTTC
abundance: few; v_gene: TRBV10-1; j_gene: TRBJ2-3; d_gene: NA; CDR3aa: CASSELRITDTQYF; CDR3nt: TGCGCCAGCAGTGAATTGCGGATCACAGATACGCAGTATTTT
abundance: NA; v_gene: TRBV28; j_gene: TRBJ2-5; d_gene: NA; CDR3aa: CASNLIAEQETQYF; CDR3nt: TGTGCCAGCAACTTGATAGCGGAACAAGAGACCCAGTACTTC
abundance: NA; v_gene: TRBV9; j_gene: TRBJ2-1; d_gene: NA; CDR3aa: CASSVGAPSSEQFF; CDR3nt: TGTGCCAGCAGCGTAGGAGCCCCTAGCAGTGAGCAGTTCTTC